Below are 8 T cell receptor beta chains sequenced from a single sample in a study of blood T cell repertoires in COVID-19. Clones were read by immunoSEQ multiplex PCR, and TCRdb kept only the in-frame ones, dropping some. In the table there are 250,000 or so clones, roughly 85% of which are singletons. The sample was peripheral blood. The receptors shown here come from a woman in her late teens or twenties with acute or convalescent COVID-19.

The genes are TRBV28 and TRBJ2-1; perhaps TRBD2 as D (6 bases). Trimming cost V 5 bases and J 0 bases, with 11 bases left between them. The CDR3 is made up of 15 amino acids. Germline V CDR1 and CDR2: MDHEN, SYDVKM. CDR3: CASSQTSLSYNEQFF. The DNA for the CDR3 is TGTGCCAGCAGTCAAACTAGCCTCTCCTACAATGAGCAGTTCTTC.

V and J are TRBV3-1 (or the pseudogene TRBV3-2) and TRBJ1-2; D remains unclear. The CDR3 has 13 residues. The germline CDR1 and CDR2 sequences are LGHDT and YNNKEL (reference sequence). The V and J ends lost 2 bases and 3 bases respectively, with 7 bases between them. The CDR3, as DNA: TGTGCCAGCAGCCAAACAGTCGACTATGGCTACACCTTC. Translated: CASSQTVDYGYTF.

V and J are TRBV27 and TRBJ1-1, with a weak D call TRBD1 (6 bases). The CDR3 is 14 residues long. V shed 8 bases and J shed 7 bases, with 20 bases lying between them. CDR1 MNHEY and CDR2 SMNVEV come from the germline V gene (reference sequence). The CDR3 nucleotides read TGTGCCAGCTATCTAAGACAGGCGGCCGGTGAAGCTTTCTTT. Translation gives CASYLRQAAGEAFF.

Here the CDR3 DNA reads TGTGCCAGCAGTTTATCGTGGGCTAGCGGGGGATACAATGAGCAGTTCTTC. Translating it yields CASSLSWASGGYNEQFF. The gene calls are TRBV27 and TRBJ2-1; TRBD2 agrees at 10 bases. CDR1 is MNHEY and CDR2 is SMNVEV in the germline V gene (reference sequence). The CDR3 has 17 residues. J gave up 4 bases and V 0 bases, and 6 bases lay outside the gene matches.

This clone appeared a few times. This CDR3 reads CASIGGSGRAGETQYF. DNA of the CDR3: TGTGCCAGCATCGGGGGTAGCGGGAGGGCCGGAGAGACCCAGTACTTC. The gene calls are TRBV7-2 and TRBJ2-5; TRBD2 agrees at 11 bases. Germline lookup yields CDR1 SGHTA and CDR2 FQGNSA. The CDR3 length is 16 residues. Trimming at V came to 7 bases and at J to 4 bases, leaving 11 bases not matched to a gene. The full variable domain, completed using reference TRBV7-2 and TRBJ2-5, is GAGVSQSPSNKVTEKGKDVELRCDPISGHTALYWYRQSLGQGLEFLIYFQGNSAPDKSGLPSDRFSAERTGGSVSTLTIQRTQQEDSAVYLCASIGGSGRAGETQYFGPGTRLLVL.

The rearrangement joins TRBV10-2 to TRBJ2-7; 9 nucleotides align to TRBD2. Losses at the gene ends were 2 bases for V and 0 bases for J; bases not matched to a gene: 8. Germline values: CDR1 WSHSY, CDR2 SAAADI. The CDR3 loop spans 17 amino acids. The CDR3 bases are TGCGCCAGCAGTGAGAGGACTGGGACTAGCCCCTCCTACGAGCAGTACTTC. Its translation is CASSERTGTSPSYEQYF.

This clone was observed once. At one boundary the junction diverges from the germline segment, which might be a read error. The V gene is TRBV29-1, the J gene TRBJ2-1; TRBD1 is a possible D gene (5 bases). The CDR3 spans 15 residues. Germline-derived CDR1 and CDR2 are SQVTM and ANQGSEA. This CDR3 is CSVEVTLTVNNEQFF. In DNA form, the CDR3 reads TGCAGCGTCGAAGTAACGTTGACAGTTAACAATGAGCAGTTCTTC.

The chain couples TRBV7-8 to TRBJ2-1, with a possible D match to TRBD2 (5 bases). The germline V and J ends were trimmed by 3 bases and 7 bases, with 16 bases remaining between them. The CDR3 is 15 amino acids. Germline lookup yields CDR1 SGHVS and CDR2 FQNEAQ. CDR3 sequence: CASSFVDVARNEQFF. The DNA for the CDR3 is TGTGCCAGCAGCTTTGTTGACGTAGCGAGAAATGAGCAGTTCTTC.